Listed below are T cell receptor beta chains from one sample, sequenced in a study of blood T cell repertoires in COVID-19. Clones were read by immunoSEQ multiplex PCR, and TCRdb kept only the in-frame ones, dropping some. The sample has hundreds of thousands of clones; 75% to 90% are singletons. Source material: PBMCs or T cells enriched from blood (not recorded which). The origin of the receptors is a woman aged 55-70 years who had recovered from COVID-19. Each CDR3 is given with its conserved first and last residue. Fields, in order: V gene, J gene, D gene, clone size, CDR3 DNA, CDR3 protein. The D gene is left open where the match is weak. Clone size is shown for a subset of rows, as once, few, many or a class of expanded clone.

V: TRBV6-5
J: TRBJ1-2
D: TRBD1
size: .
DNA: TGTGCCAGCAAGGTCACAGGGGGCGCGAACTATGGCTACACCTTC
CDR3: CASKVTGGANYGYTF

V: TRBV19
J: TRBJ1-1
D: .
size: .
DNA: TGTGCCAGTAGTATAGAGGGGGGGCTGAAAAGTTCTGAAGCTTTCTTT
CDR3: CASSIEGGLKSSEAFF

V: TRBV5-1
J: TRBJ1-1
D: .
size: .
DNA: TGCGCCAGCAGCTTGGGGACTGAAACTGAAGCTTTCTTT
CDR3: CASSLGTETEAFF

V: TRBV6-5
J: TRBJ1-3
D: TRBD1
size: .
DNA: TGTGCCAGCAGTTCCCGGACAGGCAGCTCTGGAAACACCATATATTTT
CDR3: CASSSRTGSSGNTIYF

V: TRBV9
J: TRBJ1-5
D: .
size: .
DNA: TGTGCCAGCCCCCAGACGCCCGGGTCAGGGGATCAGCCCCAGCATTTT
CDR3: CASPQTPGSGDQPQHF

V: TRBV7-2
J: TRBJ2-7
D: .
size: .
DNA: TGTGCCAGCAGCTCCGGGAGTATCGAGCAGTACTTC
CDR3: CASSSGSIEQYF

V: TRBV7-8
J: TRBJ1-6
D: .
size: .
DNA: TGTGCCAGCAAAAACAGGGTGAATAATTCACCCCTCCACTTT
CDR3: CASKNRVNNSPLHF

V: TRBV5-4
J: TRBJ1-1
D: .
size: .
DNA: TGTGCCAGCAGCCCGAGGACAGCCTCAACCGTCATGAACACTGAAGCTTTCTTT
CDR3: CASSPRTASTVMNTEAFF

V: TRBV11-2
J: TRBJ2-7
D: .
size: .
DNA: TGTGCCAGCAGCCGGCTAGCCTACGAGCAGTACTTC
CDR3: CASSRLAYEQYF

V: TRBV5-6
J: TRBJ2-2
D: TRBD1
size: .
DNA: TGTGCCAGCAGCCTGGACAGGGCCGGGGAGCTGTTTTTT
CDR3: CASSLDRAGELFF

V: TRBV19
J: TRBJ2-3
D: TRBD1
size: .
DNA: TGTGCCAGTAGTCCATTGGACAGGGGGCTGAATACGCAGTATTTT
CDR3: CASSPLDRGLNTQYF

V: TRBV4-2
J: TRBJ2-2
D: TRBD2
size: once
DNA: TGTGCCAGCAGACCCACTAGCGGGGGCGCGAACACCGGGGAGCTGTTTTTT
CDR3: CASRPTSGGANTGELFF

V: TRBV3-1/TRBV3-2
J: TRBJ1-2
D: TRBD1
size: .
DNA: TGTGCCAGCAGCCAGCCGACAGGGGTTGGCTACACCTTC
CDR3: CASSQPTGVGYTF

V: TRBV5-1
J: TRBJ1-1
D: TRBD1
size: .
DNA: TGCGCCAGCAGCGTGACAGGGTCAAACACTGAAGCTTTCTTT
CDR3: CASSVTGSNTEAFF

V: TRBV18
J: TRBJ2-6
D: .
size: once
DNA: TGTGCCAGCTCAGCGAGGGAGGTGTCTGGGGCCAACGTCCTGACTTTC
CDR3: CASSAREVSGANVLTF

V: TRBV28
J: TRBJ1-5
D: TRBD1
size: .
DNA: TGTGCCAGCAGTTCCCCCCGGAGGACAGGGCTTGAGAACAATCAGCCCCAGCATTTT
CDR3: CASSSPRRTGLENNQPQHF

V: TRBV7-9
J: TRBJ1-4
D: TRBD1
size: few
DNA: TGTGCCAGCAGCTTAACGACAGGGAGAAATGAAAAACTGTTTTTT
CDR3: CASSLTTGRNEKLFF

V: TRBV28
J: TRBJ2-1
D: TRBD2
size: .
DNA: TGTGCCAGCAGGGGGACTACCAACTACAATGAGCAGTTCTTC
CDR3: CASRGTTNYNEQFF

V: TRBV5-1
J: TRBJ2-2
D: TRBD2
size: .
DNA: TGCGCCAGCAGTTACATAGCGGGGGGCCCCCCCGGGGAGCTGTTTTTT
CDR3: CASSYIAGGPPGELFF

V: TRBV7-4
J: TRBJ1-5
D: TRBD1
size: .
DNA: TGTGCCAGCAGCTGGGGACAGCAAGGGCTTCACAATCAGCCCCAGCATTTT
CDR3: CASSWGQQGLHNQPQHF

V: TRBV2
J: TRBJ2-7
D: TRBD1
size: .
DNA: TGTGCCACCAGGACAGGCTACGAGCAGTACTTC
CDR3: CATRTGYEQYF

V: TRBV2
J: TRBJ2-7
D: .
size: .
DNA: TGTGCCAGCAGAGAGTTCGCCACCGAGCAGTACTTC
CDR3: CASREFATEQYF

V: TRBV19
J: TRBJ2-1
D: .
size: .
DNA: TGTGCCAGTATCACAGGAAGATCCTACAATGAGCAGTTCTTC
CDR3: CASITGRSYNEQFF

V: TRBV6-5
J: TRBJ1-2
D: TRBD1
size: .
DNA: TGTGCCAGCAGTTACTCCTTTGACAGGGGGCGATATGGCTACACCTTC
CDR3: CASSYSFDRGRYGYTF

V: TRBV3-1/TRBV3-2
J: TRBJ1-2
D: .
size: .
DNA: TGTGCCAGCAGCCGTGGGGCTACTGGCTACACCTTC
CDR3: CASSRGATGYTF

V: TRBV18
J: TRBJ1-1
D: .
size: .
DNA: TGTGCCAGCTCACCGAGGACAGTTACCATGAACACTGAAGCTTTCTTT
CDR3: CASSPRTVTMNTEAFF

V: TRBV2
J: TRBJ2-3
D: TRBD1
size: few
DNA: TGTGCCAGCAGTGTAACAGGGGGCAGTAATACGCAGTATTTT
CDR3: CASSVTGGSNTQYF

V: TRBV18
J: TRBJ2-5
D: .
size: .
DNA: TGTGCCAGCTCACCCCGAGGTAGCGGAGAGACCCAGTACTTC
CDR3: CASSPRGSGETQYF

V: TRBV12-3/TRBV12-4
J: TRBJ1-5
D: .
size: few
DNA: TGTGCCAGCAGCCCAGGTAGCAATCAGCCCCAGCATTTT
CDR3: CASSPGSNQPQHF

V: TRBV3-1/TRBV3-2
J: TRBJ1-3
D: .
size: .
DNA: TGTGCCAGCAGCCCTTACACCACCCTCTCTGGAAACACCATATATTTT
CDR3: CASSPYTTLSGNTIYF

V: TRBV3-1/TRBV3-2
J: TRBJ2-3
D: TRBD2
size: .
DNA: TGTGCCAGCAGCTTTATACTAGCGGGGGATACGCAGTATTTT
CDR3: CASSFILAGDTQYF

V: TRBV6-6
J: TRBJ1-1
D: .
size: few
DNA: TGTGCCAGCACCCCTGCGGGAGGGATAACTGAAGCTTTCTTT
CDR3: CASTPAGGITEAFF

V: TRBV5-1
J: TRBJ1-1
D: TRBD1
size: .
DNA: TGCGCCAGCAGCTTGGATTGGGGACAGGTCTATGAAGCTTTCTTT
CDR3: CASSLDWGQVYEAFF

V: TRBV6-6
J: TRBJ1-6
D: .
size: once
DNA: TGTGCCAGCAGATGGATGCGGGCTAATTCACCCCTCCACTTT
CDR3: CASRWMRANSPLHF

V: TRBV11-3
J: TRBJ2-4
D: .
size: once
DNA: TGTGCCAGCAGCTTAGCTGGACTAGCCAAAAACATTCAGTACTTC
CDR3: CASSLAGLAKNIQYF

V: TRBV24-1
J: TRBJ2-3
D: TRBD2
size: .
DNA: TGTGCCACCGCGTCGGGACTAACATTTCAGTATTTT
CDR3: CATASGLTFQYF

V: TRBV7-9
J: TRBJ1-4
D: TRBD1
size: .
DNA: TGTGCCAGCAGCCAAGGACAGGAGGATGAAAAACTGTTTTTT
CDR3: CASSQGQEDEKLFF

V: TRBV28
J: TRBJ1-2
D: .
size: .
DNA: TGTGCCAGCAGTTTAAGGGCAGGGGTGAAGTACACCTTC
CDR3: CASSLRAGVKYTF

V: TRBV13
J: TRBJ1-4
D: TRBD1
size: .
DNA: TGTGCCAGCAGCTCGCGGAGCCAGGGGGCGTCTAATGAAAAACTGTTTTTT
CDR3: CASSSRSQGASNEKLFF

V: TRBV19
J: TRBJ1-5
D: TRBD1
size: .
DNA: TGTGCCAGTAGTATCCGGACAGGGTGGGGTCAGCCCCAGCATTTT
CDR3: CASSIRTGWGQPQHF

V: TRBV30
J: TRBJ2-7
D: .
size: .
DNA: TGTGCCTGGAGTGTACTAACGAGCTCCTACGAGCAGTACTTC
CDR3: CAWSVLTSSYEQYF

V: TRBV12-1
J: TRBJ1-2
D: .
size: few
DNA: TGTGCCAGCAGCTTTCAGGGGGCGTGGATTGGCTACACCTTC
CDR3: CASSFQGAWIGYTF

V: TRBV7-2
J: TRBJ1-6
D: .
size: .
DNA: TGTGCCAGCAGCTTAGGGACTATTAATTCACCCCTCCACTTT
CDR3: CASSLGTINSPLHF

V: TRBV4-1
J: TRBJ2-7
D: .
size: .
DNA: TGCGCCAGCAGCCAAGATGGTTCAGGGGGGCGGGAGCAGTACTTC
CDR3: CASSQDGSGGREQYF

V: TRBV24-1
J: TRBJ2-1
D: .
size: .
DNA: TGTGCCACCAGTGAAGGGGGATGGAGAGGCAATGAGCAGTTCTTC
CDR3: CATSEGGWRGNEQFF

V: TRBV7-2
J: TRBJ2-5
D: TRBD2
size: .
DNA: TGTGCCAGCAGTTTTAGCGGGGGGCTCCAAGAGACCCAGTACTTC
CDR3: CASSFSGGLQETQYF

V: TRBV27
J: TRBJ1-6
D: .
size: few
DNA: TGTGCCAGCAGTTTTCAGGGATCACCCCTCCACTTT
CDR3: CASSFQGSPLHF

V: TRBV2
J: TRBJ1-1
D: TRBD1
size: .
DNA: TGTGCCAGCCAGGACAGGGGAGACACTGAAGCTTTCTTT
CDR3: CASQDRGDTEAFF

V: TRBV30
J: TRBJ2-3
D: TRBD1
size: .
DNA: TGTGCCTGGAGGAGGACAGGAGTCACAGATACGCAGTATTTT
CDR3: CAWRRTGVTDTQYF

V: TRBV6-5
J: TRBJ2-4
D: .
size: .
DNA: TGTGCCAGCAGTTCGGGGTTAGCCAAAAACATTCAGTACTTC
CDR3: CASSSGLAKNIQYF

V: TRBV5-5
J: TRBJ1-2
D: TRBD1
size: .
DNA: TGTGCCAGCAGCCCAACAGGGGGGATTAACTATGGCTACACCTTC
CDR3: CASSPTGGINYGYTF

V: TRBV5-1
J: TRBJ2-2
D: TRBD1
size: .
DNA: TGCGCCAGCAGTTTGCCCGGGACAGGAGGGGCCGGGGAGCTGTTTTTT
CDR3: CASSLPGTGGAGELFF

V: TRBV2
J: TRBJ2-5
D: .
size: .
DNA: TGTGCCAGCACCGACCCCGACACACCTTCACCCAGGCAAGAGACCCAGTACTTC
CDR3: CASTDPDTPSPRQETQYF

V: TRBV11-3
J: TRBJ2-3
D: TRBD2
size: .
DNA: TGTGCCAGCAGCTCTTCGGGACTAGGGGGAGTAGGTACGCAGTATTTT
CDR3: CASSSSGLGGVGTQYF

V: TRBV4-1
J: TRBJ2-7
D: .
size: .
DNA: TGCGCCAGCAGCCAATGGCCGAACAGGGTAAATCCGGGGGAGCAGTACTTC
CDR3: CASSQWPNRVNPGEQYF

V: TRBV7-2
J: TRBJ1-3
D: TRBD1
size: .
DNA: TGTGCCAGCAGTGGACAGGCTGGAAACACCATATATTTT
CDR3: CASSGQAGNTIYF

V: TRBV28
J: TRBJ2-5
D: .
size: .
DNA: TGTGCCAGCAGTTTCAGGTTCCAAGAGACCCAGTACTTC
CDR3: CASSFRFQETQYF

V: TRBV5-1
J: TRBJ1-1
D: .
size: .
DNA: TGCGCCAGCAGCTGGCAGGGGACAGAAGCTTTCTTT
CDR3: CASSWQGTEAFF

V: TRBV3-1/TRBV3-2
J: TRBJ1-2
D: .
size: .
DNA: TGTGCCAGCAGCCAAGGACAAAACTATGGCTACACCTTC
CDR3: CASSQGQNYGYTF

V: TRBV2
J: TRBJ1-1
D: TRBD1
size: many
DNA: TGTGCCAGCACTCGGGACAGGGGAATTACTGAAGCTTTCTTT
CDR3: CASTRDRGITEAFF